What follows is one T cell receptor beta chain and its context. This record comes from a study of T cell responses to AZD1222 COVID-19 vaccine. The table came from immunoSEQ multiplex PCR; TCRdb's copy has only in-frame clones and leaves some out. The sample lists under 150,000 clones; more than 85% were seen once. The ends lost 3 bases at V and 0 bases at J; junction bases unmatched: 8. The germline V gene has CDR1 ENHRY and CDR2 SYGVKD. The CDR3 covers 17 residues. This receptor was obtained from an adult in good health. The sequenced sample was peripheral blood, obtained on day 0 of AZD1222 vaccination. The chain links TRBV10-3 to TRBJ1-3, with TRBD1 matching over 7 bases. CDR3 region: CAISELRDRSSGNTIYF. The CDR3 coding sequence is TGTGCCATCAGTGAACTCCGGGACAGAAGCTCTGGAAACACCATATATTTT.